This T cell receptor beta chain emerged from a study of cytomegalovirus exposure and HLA in healthy donors (dated by TCRdb to 2015 to 2018). With regard to the full study: In an earlier analysis of approximately 500 of the donors, roughly 300 Gb of sequence data and approximately 120 million unique TCR beta sequences from approximately 180 million T cells were reported. Roughly 300 gigabases of sequencing data and around 90 million unique TCR sequences made up an early release that covered approximately 620 HLA-typed donors. Typing coverage differed by locus: A, B, C, DRB1 and DQB1 were typed in about 620-640 donors, DQA1 in 500 to 550, DPA1 in 600 to 610, and DPB1 in 400 to 490. Of the 300 to 500 genotyped donors, over 80% were placed in the genetic ancestry cluster associated with self-reported Caucasian donors. HLA typing included class I and class II loci at four-digit resolution. Besides the first cohort of hundreds of subjects, a separate validation cohort made up of 120 different subjects was used. Genome-wide SNP genotypes for about 65% of the 666 donors were used in a later genetic analysis, which treated that subset as a discovery cohort. In the later analysis, no new phenotypic data were used to find candidate immune exposures; instead, reliance was placed on TCR beta sequences and their occurrence across donors. High-throughput TCR immunosequencing, statistical association of individual TCRs with disease status, and machine learning were combined to predict cytomegalovirus infection status. A later analysis re-examined previously published TCR beta repertoires from just over 650 donors and added high-resolution HLA genotyping to investigate patterns of TCR occurrence. Every discovery cohort repertoire had been produced on one sequencing platform. Across roughly 420 genotyped donors of the cohort, an average of about 240,000 unique TCR beta nucleotide sequences per donor were sequenced, and approximately 17% of those sequences were non-productive. Alongside the repertoire data, information on donor age, sex, ethnicity and CMV serostatus was compiled. Using immunosequencing, the study profiled T cell repertoires from about 650 subjects and related those repertoires to cytomegalovirus serostatus. Roughly five DR-DQ haplotypes were treated as single units for association and clustering because of strong linkage in the cohort. The study aimed to test whether cataloging public T cell receptors could reveal signatures of past pathogen exposure. An earlier analysis of around 580 of the donors used high-throughput TCR beta sequencing to judge whether each TCR beta V gene segment behaved as functional or pseudogenic.

The full study reports these points: According to a later analysis, most CMV-associated TCR beta chains appeared to be HLA-restricted, and the HLA associations seemed to be driven largely by CMV exposure. In a later analysis, HLA-associated TCR beta chains showed more clonal expansion and lower generation probabilities than non-associated chains that were equally common. Some IMGT-functional V segments, including TRBV6-2 and TRBV6-3, could not be told apart with the 87-base-pair reads, so those segments were excluded. In a later analysis, several top co-occurrence clusters were reported to appear linked to parvovirus B19, influenza, CMV and Epstein-Barr virus. A later analysis found that TCR association rates varied across HLA loci, with DRB1 alleles showing the most associated TCRs and HLA-C alleles the fewest. Correlated functional status among segregating V segments might reflect linkage disequilibrium, but an unknown experimental factor could not be ruled out. In both the original and validation cohorts, the classifier was reported to diagnose cytomegalovirus status with high specificity and sensitivity. A few of the identified cytomegalovirus-associated TCR beta chains were confirmed in vitro to be specific for cytomegalovirus antigens. V-gene and J-gene trimming of TCR beta chains was associated with a missense DCLRE1C variant in a later genetic analysis, and the association was replicated in an independent cohort. Because some donors lacked HLA typing at each locus, the association tests relied only on the typed subset. A later analysis associated 16,951 TCR beta sequences with specific HLA alleles at a false discovery rate of 0.05. A cluster of highly shared sequence variants was judged likely to represent a technical artifact of the sequencing pipeline. Assigning TCR associations to individual alleles was difficult when HLA alleles, especially DR and DQ, strongly co-occurred. This cohort had only TCR beta chains sequenced, and the lack of alpha or paired-chain data limited which features could be detected. Across donors, most TCR sequences were observed very rarely, whereas some public TCRs were present in many individuals. The presence/absence analyses assumed that sequencing depth was roughly uniform across donors, and that assumption may not be true. For the cohort, immune exposure information was limited to CMV serostatus. A further reported finding was that TCR beta sequences accurately predicted the HLA-A and HLA-B alleles for most subjects in the first cohort. In a later genetic analysis, fewer N-insertions in productive TCRs were reported among donors in an Asian-associated ancestry cluster than the approximately 670-donor mean. In an earlier analysis of more than 450 of the donors, most TCR beta V segments were observed in productive rearrangements about 90% or about 30% of the time, broadly matching IMGT annotations. The authors suggested that the approach could potentially be extended to other disease states and immunological phenotypes. Because counts were too low, some 16 rarely observed V segments, including chromosome 9 orphons, were excluded from the earlier analysis of 587 of the donors. A total of about 150 TCR beta chains were listed by the study as associated with cytomegalovirus.

For CDR1 and CDR2, the germline V gene lists MDHEN and SYDVKM. A distance of 16 bases separates the germline ends of V and J, which lose 4 bases and 3 bases respectively. The CDR3 goes from the cysteine to the phenylalanine over 15 residues. Only CDR3 DNA is held: 45 bases, read in frame from base 1. The cohort comprised 670 or so healthy bone marrow donors. At the time of sampling, every cohort member was nominally healthy, though immune exposures that went unrecorded were likely present. The donor was CMV seronegative and belonged to the group of 352 seronegative cohort members. Each donor provided a peripheral blood sample, and peripheral blood mononuclear cells were used for TCR beta sequencing. The Qiagen DNeasy Blood Extraction Kit was used to extract genomic DNA from the blood cell samples. As concerns this clone: Its antigen is currently not known. No qualities accompany the bases; no much larger clone lies one base away.

Libraries came from the immunoSEQ multiplex PCR assay. For the multiplex PCR, a mixture combining 60 forward primers for TCR Vbeta segments and 13 reverse primers for TCR Jbeta segments was used. The CDR3 region of rearranged TCR beta genes was amplified from genomic DNA by a multiplex PCR assay. The Illumina HiSeq System was used to sequence the amplified TCR beta libraries as 87-base-pair reads. Per the original workflow: Across the 700 or so repertoires, a later analysis counted some 81 million unique TCR beta chains, around 10 million of which were shared by at least two donors. To remove PCR and sequencing errors, raw reads were error-corrected and collapsed into unique sequences using a nearest-neighbor algorithm that merged closely related sequences. Alignment of CDR3 sequences to IMGT reference sequences was used to assign V, D and J gene segments. For a sequence to be retained, a match of at least six nucleotides was required to both a V gene segment and a J gene segment. A rearrangement was called productive if the CDR3 had no stop codons and remained in frame with V and J, and every other rearrangement was called non-productive. CDR3 was defined by IMGT convention, running from the second conserved V-encoded cysteine to the conserved J-encoded phenylalanine. Sequences without an unambiguous match to a single V gene segment were excluded from the earlier analysis of several hundred of the donors. An earlier analysis of 587 of the donors called V segments functional above 56.7% productive rearrangements and segregating when the between-donor standard deviation exceeded 5%. To diagnose cytomegalovirus status from the catalog of TCR beta chain sequences, a statistical classification framework was built. In a later analysis, V and J genes were assigned by comparing TCR nucleotide sequences against IMGT/GENE-DB human TR gene sequences. In a later analysis, CDR3 sequences and most-parsimonious VDJ recombination scenarios were assigned using the TCRdist pipeline. In a later analysis, every TCR beta chain was defined by the combination of its CDR3 amino acid sequence and its V-gene family, and reads without a unique V-gene family were dropped. As a way to deal with suspected cross-contamination and a sequencing artifact, a later analysis dropped 450 to 600 nucleotide sequences that were highly shared and had low generation probability. In a later analysis, a clonal expansion index for each public chain was calculated from normalized within-repertoire ranks of inferred template counts. In a later analysis, generation probabilities were computed with a VDJ recombination model fitted to out-of-frame rearrangements, and the resulting probabilities were checked against IGoR. In a later analysis, hypergeometric tests were used to score TCR-TCR, TCR-HLA and TCR-CMV co-occurrence, with a repertoire-size bias correction applied to TCR pairs. False discovery rates were estimated in a later analysis by permuting HLA or CMV assignments 20 times. A later analysis grouped co-occurring TCRs with DBSCAN, adding TCRdist sequence similarity when clustering within HLA-allele-positive subsets. Repertoires with fewer than 30,000 or more than 120,000 public chains were left out of co-occurrence clustering, as were four to six repertoires with anomalous nucleotide sharing. In its TCRdb copy, this immuneACCESS table keeps in-frame sequences only and misses some clones. Where compared with another copy, unresolved V genes explain less than half of these, and the others have no known cause. That table gives V, J and clone size, and the DNA gave D and trimming. The sample profile shows 35,000 to 45,000 clones; around 72% of them were found once. In total, the top ten clones hold 3% to 4% of the sample.

Recombination linked TRBV28 to TRBJ2-7; a weak D assignment points to TRBD2 (6 bases agree). This receptor was identified in a woman aged 25 to 45 in good health and CMV-seronegative. Sequenced input: PBMCs. The CDR3 here reads CASSSPMEGLYEQYF. The bases read TGTGCCAGCAGTTCCCCTATGGAGGGGCTCTACGAGCAGTACTTC.